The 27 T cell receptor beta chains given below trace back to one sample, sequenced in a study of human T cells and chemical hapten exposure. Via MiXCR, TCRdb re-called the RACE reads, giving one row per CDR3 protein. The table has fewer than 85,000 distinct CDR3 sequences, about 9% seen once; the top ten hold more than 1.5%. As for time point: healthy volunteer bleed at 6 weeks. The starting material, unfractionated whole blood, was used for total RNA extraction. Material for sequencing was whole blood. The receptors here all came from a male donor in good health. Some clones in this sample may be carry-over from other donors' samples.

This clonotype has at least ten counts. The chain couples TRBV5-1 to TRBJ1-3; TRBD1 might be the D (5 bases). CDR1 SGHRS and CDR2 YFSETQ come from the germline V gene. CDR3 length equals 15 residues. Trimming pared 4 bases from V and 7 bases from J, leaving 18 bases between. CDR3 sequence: CASSLRRGPRNTIYF. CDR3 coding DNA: TGCGCCAGCAGCCTCCGGAGGGGCCCTCGGAACACCATATATTTT.

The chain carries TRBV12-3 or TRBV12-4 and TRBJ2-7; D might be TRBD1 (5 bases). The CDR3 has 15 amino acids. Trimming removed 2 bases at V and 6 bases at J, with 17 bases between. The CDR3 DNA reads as TGTGCCAGCAGTTTAAATCAGGCAGGGCGAGGCGAGCAGTACTTC. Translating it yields CASSLNQAGRGEQYF.

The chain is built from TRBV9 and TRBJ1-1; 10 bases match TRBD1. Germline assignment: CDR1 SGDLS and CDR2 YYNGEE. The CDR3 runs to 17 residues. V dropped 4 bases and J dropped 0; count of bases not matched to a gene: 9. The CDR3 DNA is TGTGCCAGCAGCCGAGATGACAGGGGGCTTTTGAACACTGAAGCTTTCTTT. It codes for CASSRDDRGLLNTEAFF.

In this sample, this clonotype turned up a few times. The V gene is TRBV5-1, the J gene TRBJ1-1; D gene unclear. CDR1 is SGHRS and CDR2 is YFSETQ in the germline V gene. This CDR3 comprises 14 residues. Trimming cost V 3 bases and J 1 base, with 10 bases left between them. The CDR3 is CASSSQSRNTEAFF. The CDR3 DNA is TGCGCCAGCAGCTCGCAGAGTCGGAACACTGAAGCTTTCTTT.

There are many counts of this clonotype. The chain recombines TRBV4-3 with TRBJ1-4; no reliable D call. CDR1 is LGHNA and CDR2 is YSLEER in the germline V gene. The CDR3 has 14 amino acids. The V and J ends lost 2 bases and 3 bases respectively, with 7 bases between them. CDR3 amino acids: CASSQRVANEKLFF. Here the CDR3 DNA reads TGCGCCAGCAGCCAAAGGGTTGCTAATGAAAAACTGTTTTTT.

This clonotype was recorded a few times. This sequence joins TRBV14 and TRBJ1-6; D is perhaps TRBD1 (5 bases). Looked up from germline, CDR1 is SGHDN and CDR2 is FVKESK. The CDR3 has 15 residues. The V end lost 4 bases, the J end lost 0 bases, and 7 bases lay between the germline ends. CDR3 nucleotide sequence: TGTGCCAGCAGCCGGGGGAGCTCCTATAATTCACCCCTCCACTTT. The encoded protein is CASSRGSSYNSPLHF.

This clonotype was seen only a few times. The CDR3 loop reads CAISEGERTYEQYF. For the CDR3, the DNA is TGTGCCATCAGTGAAGGGGAGAGAACCTACGAGCAGTACTTC. This sequence joins TRBV10-3 and TRBJ2-7; either TRBD1 or TRBD2 may fit D (5 bases each). The CDR3 has 14 amino acids. Germline V gives CDR1 ENHRY, CDR2 SYGVKD. Deletions cut 3 bases from V and 2 bases from J, with 11 bases between.

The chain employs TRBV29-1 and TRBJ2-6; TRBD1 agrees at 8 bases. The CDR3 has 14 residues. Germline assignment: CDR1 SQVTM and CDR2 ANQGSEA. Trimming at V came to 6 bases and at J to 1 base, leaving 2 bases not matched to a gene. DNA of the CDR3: TGCAGCGTGGACAGGGCGTCTGGGGCCAACGTCCTGACTTTC. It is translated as CSVDRASGANVLTF.

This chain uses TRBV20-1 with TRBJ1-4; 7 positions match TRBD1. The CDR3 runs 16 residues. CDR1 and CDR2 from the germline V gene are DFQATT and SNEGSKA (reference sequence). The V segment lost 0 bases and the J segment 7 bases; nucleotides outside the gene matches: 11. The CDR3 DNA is TGCAGTGCTAGAGAGGGACAGCTCGGCGGTAGTGAAAAACTGTTTTTT. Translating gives CSAREGQLGGSEKLFF.

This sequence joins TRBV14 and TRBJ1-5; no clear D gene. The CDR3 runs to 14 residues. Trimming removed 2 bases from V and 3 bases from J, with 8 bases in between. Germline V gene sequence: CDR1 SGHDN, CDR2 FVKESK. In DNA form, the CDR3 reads TGTGCCAGCAGCCAATCGGGCGTCAATCAGCCCCAGCATTTT. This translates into CASSQSGVNQPQHF.

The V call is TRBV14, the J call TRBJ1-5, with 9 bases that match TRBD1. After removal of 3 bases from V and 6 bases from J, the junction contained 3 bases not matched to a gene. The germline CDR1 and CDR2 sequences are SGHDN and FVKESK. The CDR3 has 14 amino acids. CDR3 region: CASSQLGQGQPQHF. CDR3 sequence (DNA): TGTGCCAGCAGCCAGTTGGGACAGGGTCAGCCCCAGCATTTT.

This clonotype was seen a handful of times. The CDR3 sequence: CASSLAGLFTDTQYF. CDR3 bases: TGCGCCAGCAGCTTGGCGGGACTATTCACAGATACGCAGTATTTT. The chain recombines TRBV5-1 with TRBJ2-3; 7 bases align to TRBD2. V was clipped by 0 bases and J by 2 bases; unmatched bases: 3. Germline CDR1 and CDR2: SGHRS and YFSETQ. The CDR3 consists of 15 residues.

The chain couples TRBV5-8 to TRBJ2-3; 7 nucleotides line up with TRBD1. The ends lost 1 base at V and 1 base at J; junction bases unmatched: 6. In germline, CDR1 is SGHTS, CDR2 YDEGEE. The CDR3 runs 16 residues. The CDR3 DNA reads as TGTGCCAGCAGCTTGTATCTAGGACAGGGCACAGATACGCAGTATTTT. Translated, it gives CASSLYLGQGTDTQYF. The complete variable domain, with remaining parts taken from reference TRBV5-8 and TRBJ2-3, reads EAGVTQSPTHLIKTRGQQATLRCSPISGHTSVYWYQQALGLGLQFLLWYDEGEERNRGNFPPRFSGRQFPNYSSELNVNALELEDSALYLCASSLYLGQGTDTQYFGPGTRLTVL.

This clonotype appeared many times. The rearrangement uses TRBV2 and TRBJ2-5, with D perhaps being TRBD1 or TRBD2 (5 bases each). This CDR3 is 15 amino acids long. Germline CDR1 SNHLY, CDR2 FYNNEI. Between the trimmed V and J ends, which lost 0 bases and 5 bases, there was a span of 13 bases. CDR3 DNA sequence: TGTGCCAGCAGTGAAGCCGGCGAGGGGATCGAGACCCAGTACTTC. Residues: CASSEAGEGIETQYF.

CDR3 protein: CASSLRGQGNGYTF. CDR3 nucleotide sequence: TGTGCCAGCAGCTTAAGGGGACAGGGGAATGGCTACACCTTC. This chain links TRBV13 with TRBJ1-2; the match to TRBD1 covers 10 bases. The CDR3 has 14 residues. V lost 2 bases to trimming and J lost 6 bases; unmatched junction nucleotides: 3. Germline loops: CDR1 PRHDT, CDR2 FYEKMQ (reference sequence). The full variable domain, completed using reference TRBV13 and TRBJ1-2, is AAGVIQSPRHLIKEKRETATLKCYPIPRHDTVYWYQQGPGQDPQFLISFYEKMQSDKGSIPDRFSAQQFSDYHSELNMSSLELGDSALYFCASSLRGQGNGYTFGSGTRLTVV.

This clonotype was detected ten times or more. CDR3 DNA sequence: TGCAGTGCTAGAACTACAGCGGGGTTTAATTCACCCCTCCACTTT. This codes for CSARTTAGFNSPLHF. V and J are TRBV20-1 and TRBJ1-6; D is undetermined. This CDR3 contains 15 residues. V gave up 2 bases and J gave up 6 bases, with 14 bases separating them. The germline gives CDR1 DFQATT, CDR2 SNEGSKA (reference sequence).

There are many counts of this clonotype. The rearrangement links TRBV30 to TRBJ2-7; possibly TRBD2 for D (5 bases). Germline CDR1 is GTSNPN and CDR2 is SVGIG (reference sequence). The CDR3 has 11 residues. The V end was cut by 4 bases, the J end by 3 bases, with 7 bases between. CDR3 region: CAWNRDYEQYF. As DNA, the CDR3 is TGTGCCTGGAACCGGGACTACGAGCAGTACTTC.

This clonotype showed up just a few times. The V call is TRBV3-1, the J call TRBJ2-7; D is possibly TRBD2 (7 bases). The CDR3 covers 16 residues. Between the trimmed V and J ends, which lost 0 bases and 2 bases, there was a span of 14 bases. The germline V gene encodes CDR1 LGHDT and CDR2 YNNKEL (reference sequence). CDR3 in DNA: TGTGCCAGCAGCCAAGATGGGGCGGGGGCCGCCTACGAGCAGTACTTC. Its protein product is CASSQDGAGAAYEQYF.

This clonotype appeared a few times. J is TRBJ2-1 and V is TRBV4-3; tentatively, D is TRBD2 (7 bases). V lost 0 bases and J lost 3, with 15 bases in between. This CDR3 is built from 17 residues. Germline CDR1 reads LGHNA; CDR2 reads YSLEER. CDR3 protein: CASSQEGGGNLYNEQFF. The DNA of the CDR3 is TGCGCCAGCAGCCAAGAAGGGGGGGGCAACCTCTACAATGAGCAGTTCTTC.

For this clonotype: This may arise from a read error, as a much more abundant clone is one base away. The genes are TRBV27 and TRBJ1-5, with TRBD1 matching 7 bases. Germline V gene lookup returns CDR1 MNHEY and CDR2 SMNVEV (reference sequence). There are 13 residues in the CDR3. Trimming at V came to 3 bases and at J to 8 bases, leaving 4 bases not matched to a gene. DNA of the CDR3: TGTGCCAGCAGTTTCAGGGGGAATGAGCCCCAGCATTTT. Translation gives CASSFRGNEPQHF.

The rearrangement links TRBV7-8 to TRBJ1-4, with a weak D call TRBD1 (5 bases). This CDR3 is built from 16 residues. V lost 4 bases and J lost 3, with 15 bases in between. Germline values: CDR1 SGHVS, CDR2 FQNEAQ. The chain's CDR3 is CASSSLPGPSNEKLFF. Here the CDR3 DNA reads TGTGCCAGCAGCTCGCTCCCGGGACCCTCTAATGAAAAACTGTTTTTT.

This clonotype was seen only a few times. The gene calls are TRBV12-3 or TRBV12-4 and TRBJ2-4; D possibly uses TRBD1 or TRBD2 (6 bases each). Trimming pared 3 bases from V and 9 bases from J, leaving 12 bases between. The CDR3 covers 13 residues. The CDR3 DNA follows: TGTGCCAGCAGTTTGACAGGAGGGGTCATTCAGTACTTC. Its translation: CASSLTGGVIQYF.

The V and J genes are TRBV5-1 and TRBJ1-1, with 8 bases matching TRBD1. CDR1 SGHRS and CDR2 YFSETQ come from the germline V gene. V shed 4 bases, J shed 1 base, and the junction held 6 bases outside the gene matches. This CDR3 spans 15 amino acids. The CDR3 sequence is CASSPGGTGNTEAFF. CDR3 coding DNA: TGCGCCAGCAGCCCCGGGGGGACAGGGAACACTGAAGCTTTCTTT.

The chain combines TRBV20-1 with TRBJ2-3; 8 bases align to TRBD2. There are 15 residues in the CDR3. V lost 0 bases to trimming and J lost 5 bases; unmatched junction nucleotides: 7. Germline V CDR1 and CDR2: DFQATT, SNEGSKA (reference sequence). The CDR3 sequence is CSARDAGGRGDTQYF. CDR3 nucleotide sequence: TGCAGTGCTAGAGATGCGGGGGGACGGGGAGATACGCAGTATTTT.

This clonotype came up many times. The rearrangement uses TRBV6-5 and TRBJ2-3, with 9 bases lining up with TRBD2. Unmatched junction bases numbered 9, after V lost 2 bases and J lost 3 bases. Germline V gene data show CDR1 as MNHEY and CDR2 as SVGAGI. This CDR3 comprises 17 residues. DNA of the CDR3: TGTGCCAGCAGTTACGGTTCTAGCGGGATCCCAACAGATACGCAGTATTTT. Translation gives CASSYGSSGIPTDTQYF.

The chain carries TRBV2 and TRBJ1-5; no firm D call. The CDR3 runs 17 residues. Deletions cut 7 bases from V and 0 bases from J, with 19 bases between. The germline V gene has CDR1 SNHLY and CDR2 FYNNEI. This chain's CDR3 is CASNEVPENYSNQPQHF. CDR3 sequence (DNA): TGTGCCAGCAACGAAGTACCAGAGAACTATAGCAATCAGCCCCAGCATTTT. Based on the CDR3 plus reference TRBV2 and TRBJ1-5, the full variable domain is EPEVTQTPSHQVTQMGQEVILRCVPISNHLYFYWYRQILGQKVEFLVSFYNNEISEKSEIFDDQFSVERPDGSNFTLKIRSTKLEDSAMYFCASNEVPENYSNQPQHFGDGTRLSIL.

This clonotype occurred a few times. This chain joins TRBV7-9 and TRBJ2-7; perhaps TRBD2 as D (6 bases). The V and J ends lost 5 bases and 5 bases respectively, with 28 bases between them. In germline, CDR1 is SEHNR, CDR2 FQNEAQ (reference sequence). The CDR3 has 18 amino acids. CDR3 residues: CASSGNRGSGEGRNEQYF. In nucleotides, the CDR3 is TGTGCCAGCAGCGGGAATCGGGGTTCGGGAGAAGGAAGGAACGAGCAGTACTTC.